The 3 T cell receptor beta chains given below trace back to one sample, sequenced in a study of blood T cell repertoires in COVID-19. The data were produced by immunoSEQ multiplex PCR, yet TCRdb's version contains in-frame clones alone and is incomplete. Here the sample spans about 210,000 clones, 75% to 85% being singletons. Input material: peripheral blood. Receptors originate from a man in his 60s with acute or convalescent COVID-19.

The rearrangement links TRBV7-3 to TRBJ2-7; the match to TRBD1 covers 7 bases. With V trimmed by 5 bases and J by 5 bases, 9 bases remained unmatched. Germline V gene sequence: CDR1 SGHTA, CDR2 FQGTGA. There are 14 residues in the CDR3. The CDR3 region has the DNA TGTGCCAGCAGCCGCCAGACAGGGAGCGACGAGCAGTACTTC. The encoded protein is CASSRQTGSDEQYF.

This chain joins TRBV18 and TRBJ2-7; 11 bases are a match to TRBD1. CDR1 is KGHSH, CDR2 LQKENI, per germline. V was clipped by 6 bases and J by 4 bases; unmatched bases: 8. This CDR3 region has 15 residues. In DNA, the CDR3 is TGTGCCAGCTCGCAGCCGGGACAGGGGGTTTACGAGCAGTACTTC. Translating gives CASSQPGQGVYEQYF.

The V and J genes are TRBV27 and TRBJ2-6, with D tentatively TRBD1 (6 bases). The germline V and J ends were trimmed by 8 bases and 2 bases, with 13 bases remaining between them. CDR1 and CDR2 from the germline V gene are MNHEY and SMNVEV (reference sequence). This CDR3 spans 15 amino acids. Here the CDR3 DNA reads TGTGCCAGCGGCGACAGGAAGGCTGGGGCCAACGTCCTGACTTTC. This gives the protein CASGDRKAGANVLTF.